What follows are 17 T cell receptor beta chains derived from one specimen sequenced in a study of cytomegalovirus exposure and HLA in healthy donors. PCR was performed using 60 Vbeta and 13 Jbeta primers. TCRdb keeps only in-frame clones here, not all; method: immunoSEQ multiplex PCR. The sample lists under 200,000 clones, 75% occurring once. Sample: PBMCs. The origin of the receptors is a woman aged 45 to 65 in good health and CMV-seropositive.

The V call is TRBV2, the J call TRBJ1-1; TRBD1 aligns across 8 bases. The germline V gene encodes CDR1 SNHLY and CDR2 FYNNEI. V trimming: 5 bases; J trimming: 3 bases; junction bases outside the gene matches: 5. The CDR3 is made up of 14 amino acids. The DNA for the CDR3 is TGTGCCAGCAGTAAGGACAGGGCGGACACTGAAGCTTTCTTT. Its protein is CASSKDRADTEAFF.

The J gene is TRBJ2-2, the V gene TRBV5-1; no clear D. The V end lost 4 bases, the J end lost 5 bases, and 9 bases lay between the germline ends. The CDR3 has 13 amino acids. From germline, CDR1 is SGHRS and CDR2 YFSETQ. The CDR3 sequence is CASSPEVTGELFF. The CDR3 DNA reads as TGCGCCAGCAGCCCAGAAGTTACCGGGGAGCTGTTTTTT.

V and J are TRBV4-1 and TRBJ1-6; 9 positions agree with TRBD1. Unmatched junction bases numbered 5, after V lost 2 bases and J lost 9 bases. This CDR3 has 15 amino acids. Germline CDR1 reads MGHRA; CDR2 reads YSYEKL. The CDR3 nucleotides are TGCGCCAGCAGCCAAACCCGGGACAGGGTTTCACCCCTCCACTTT. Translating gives CASSQTRDRVSPLHF.

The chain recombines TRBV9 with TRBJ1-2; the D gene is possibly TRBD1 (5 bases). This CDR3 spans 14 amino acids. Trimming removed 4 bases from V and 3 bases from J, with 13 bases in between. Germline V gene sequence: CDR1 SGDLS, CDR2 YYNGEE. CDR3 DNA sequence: TGTGCCAGCAGCCCCAGGGAGGTGGACTATGGCTACACCTTC. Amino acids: CASSPREVDYGYTF.

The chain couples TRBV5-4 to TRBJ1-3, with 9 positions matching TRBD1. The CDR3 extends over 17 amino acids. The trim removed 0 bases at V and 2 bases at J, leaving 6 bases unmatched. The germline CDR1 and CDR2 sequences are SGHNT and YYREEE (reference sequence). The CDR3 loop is CASSLGGTGIPGNTIYF. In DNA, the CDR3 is TGTGCCAGCAGCTTGGGGGGGACAGGGATCCCTGGAAACACCATATATTTT.

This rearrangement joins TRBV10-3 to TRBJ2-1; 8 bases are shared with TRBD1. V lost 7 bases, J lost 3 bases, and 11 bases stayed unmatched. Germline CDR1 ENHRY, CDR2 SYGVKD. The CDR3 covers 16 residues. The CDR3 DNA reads TGTGCCATCAATCCGGGACAGGCCACTTTCTACAATGAGCAGTTCTTC. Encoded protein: CAINPGQATFYNEQFF.

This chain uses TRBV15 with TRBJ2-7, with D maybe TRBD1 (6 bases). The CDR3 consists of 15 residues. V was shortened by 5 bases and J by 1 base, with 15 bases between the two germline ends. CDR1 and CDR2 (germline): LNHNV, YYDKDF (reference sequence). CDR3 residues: CATSLPRDTSYEQYF. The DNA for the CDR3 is TGTGCCACCAGCTTGCCCCGGGACACTTCCTACGAGCAGTACTTC.

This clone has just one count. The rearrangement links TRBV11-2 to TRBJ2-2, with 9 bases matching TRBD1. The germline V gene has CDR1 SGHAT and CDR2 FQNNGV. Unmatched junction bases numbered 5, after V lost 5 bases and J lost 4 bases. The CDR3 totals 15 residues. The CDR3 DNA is TGTGCCAGCAGCATACAGGGGGCAGGCACCGGGGAGCTGTTTTTT. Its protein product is CASSIQGAGTGELFF.

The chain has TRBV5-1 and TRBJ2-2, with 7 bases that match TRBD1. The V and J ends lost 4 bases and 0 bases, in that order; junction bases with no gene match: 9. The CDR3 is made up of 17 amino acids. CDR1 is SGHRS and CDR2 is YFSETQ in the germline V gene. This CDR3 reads CASSGLSGTANTGELFF. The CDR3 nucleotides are TGCGCCAGCAGCGGACTGTCCGGGACAGCGAACACCGGGGAGCTGTTTTTT.

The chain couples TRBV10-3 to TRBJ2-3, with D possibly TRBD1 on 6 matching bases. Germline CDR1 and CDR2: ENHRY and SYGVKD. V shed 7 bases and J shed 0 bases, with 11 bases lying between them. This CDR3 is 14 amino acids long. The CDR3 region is CAINRDISTDTQYF. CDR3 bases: TGTGCCATCAACCGGGACATTAGCACAGATACGCAGTATTTT.

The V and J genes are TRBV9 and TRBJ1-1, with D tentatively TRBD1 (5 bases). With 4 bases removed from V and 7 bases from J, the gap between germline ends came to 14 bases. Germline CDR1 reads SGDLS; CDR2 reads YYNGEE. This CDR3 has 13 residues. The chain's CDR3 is CASSTDTNNEAFF. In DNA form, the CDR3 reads TGTGCCAGCAGCACGGACACCAATAATGAAGCTTTCTTT.

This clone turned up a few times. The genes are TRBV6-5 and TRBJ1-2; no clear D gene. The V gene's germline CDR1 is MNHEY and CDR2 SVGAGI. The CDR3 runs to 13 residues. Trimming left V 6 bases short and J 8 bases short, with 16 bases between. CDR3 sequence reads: CASSLTWKQGYTF. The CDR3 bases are TGTGCCAGCAGCCTGACCTGGAAACAGGGCTACACCTTC.

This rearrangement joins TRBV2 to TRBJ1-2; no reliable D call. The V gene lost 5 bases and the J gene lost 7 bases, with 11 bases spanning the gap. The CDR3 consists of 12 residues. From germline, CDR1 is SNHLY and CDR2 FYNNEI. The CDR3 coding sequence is TGTGCCAGCAGTCACGACTACGGTGGCTACACCTTC. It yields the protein CASSHDYGGYTF.

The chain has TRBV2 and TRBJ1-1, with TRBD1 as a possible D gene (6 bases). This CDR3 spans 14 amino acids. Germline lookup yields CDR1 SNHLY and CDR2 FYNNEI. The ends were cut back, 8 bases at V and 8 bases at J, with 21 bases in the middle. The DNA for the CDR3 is TGTGCCAGCTCACTACTAAGGGGGACGAGCGAAGCTTTCTTT. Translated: CASSLLRGTSEAFF.

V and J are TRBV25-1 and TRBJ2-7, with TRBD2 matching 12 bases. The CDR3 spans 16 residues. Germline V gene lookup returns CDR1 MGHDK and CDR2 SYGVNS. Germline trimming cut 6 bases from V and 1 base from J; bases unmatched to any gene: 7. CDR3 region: CASSRGTSGGSYEQYF. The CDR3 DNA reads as TGTGCCAGCAGCCGAGGAACTAGCGGGGGGTCCTACGAGCAGTACTTC.

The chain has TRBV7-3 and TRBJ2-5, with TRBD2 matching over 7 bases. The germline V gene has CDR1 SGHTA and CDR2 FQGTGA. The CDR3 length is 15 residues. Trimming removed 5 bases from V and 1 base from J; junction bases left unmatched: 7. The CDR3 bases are TGTGCCAGCAGCCAAAGCCCGGGGGGCCAAGAGACCCAGTACTTC. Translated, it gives CASSQSPGGQETQYF. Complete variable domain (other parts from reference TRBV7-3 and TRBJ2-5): GAGVSQTPSNKVTEKGKYVELRCDPISGHTALYWYRQSLGQGPEFLIYFQGTGAADDSGLPNDRFFAVRPEGSVSTLKIQRTERGDSAVYLCASSQSPGGQETQYFGPGTRLLVL.

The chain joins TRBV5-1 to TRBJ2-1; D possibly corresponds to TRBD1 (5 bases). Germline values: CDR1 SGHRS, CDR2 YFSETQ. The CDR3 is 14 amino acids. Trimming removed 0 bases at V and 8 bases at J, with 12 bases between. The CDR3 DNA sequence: TGCGCCAGCAGCTTGGGTAGGGGCCGCGATGAGCAGTTCTTC. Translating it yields CASSLGRGRDEQFF. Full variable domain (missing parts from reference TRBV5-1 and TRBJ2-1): KAGVTQTPRYLIKTRGQQVTLSCSPISGHRSVSWYQQTPGQGLQFLFEYFSETQRNKGNFPGRFSGRQFSNSRSEMNVSTLELGDSALYLCASSLGRGRDEQFFGPGTRLTVL.